This passage covers 32 T cell receptor beta chains from one sample sequenced in a study of T cells in narcolepsy. Only in-frame clones appear in the TCRdb table, and some are missing; sequencing was by immunoSEQ multiplex PCR. The sample comprises tens of thousands of clones, over 75% of which are singletons, and about 9.4% rests with the top ten. The sample consisted of memory (CD45RA-) CD4+ T cells from blood. The receptors stem from a human donor in good health.

V is TRBV5-4 and J is TRBJ1-1; 7 bases are a match to TRBD1. Germline V CDR1 and CDR2: SGHNT, YYREEE (reference sequence). V lost 5 bases, J lost 2 bases, and 6 bases stayed unmatched. The CDR3 sequence is 14 residues long. The CDR3 is CASRAGGANTEAFF. The CDR3 nucleotides are TGTGCCAGCAGAGCAGGGGGGGCCAACACTGAAGCTTTCTTT. The complete variable domain, with remaining parts taken from reference TRBV5-4 and TRBJ1-1, reads ETGVTQSPTHLIKTRGQQVTLRCSSQSGHNTVSWYQQALGQGPQFIFQYYREEENGRGNFPPRFSGLQFPNYSSELNVNALELDDSALYLCASRAGGANTEAFFGQGTRLTVV.

This clone occurred a few times. The chain uses TRBV19 and TRBJ1-2, with TRBD1 as a possible D gene (5 bases). The V and J ends lost 11 bases and 4 bases respectively, with 20 bases between them. The CDR3 sequence is 14 residues long. The germline gives CDR1 LNHDA, CDR2 SQIVND (reference sequence). This CDR3 reads CASNPGRGSYGYTF. CDR3 bases: TGTGCCTCGAATCCGGGGCGCGGCAGCTATGGCTACACCTTC.

The rearrangement joins TRBV5-1 to TRBJ2-5, with TRBD1 matching 11 bases. V trimming: 5 bases; J trimming: 4 bases; junction bases outside the gene matches: 7. Germline lookup yields CDR1 SGHRS and CDR2 YFSETQ. The CDR3 is 15 residues long. The CDR3: CASSTQGQGGETQYF. In DNA form, the CDR3 reads TGCGCCAGCAGTACCCAGGGACAGGGGGGAGAGACCCAGTACTTC.

This chain joins TRBV7-9 and TRBJ2-5, with TRBD2 matching over 12 bases. Germline CDR1 is SEHNR and CDR2 is FQNEAQ (reference sequence). The CDR3 runs 15 residues. The junction had 5 bases not matched to a gene; V was cut back by 5 bases and J by 4 bases. CDR3 in amino acids: CASSILAGGRETQYF. The CDR3, as DNA: TGTGCCAGCAGCATACTAGCGGGAGGAAGAGAGACCCAGTACTTC.

The chain combines TRBV7-2 with TRBJ2-7, with 9 bases matching TRBD2. Germline V lookup: CDR1 SGHTA, CDR2 FQGNSA. This CDR3 comprises 18 residues. V was pared by 2 bases and J by 4 bases, with 15 bases of the junction left unmatched. CDR3 coding DNA: TGTGCCAGCAGCTTATCGGTAGCGGGAGAGAGGCGGGCTTACGAGCAGTACTTC. This sequence encodes CASSLSVAGERRAYEQYF.

V gene TRBV6-5 combines with J gene TRBJ2-2, with D maybe TRBD1 (5 bases). Germline loops: CDR1 MNHEY, CDR2 SVGAGI. Between the trimmed V and J ends, which lost 2 bases and 8 bases, there was a span of 6 bases. This CDR3 is built from 12 residues. The CDR3 reads CASSYQGGELFF. The DNA for the CDR3 is TGTGCCAGCAGTTACCAGGGAGGGGAGCTGTTTTTT.

Comment on this clone: This specimen includes other DNA sequences encoding the same CDR3. The rearrangement joins TRBV11-3 to TRBJ2-1; D is ambiguous. Between the trimmed V and J ends, which lost 1 base and 5 bases, there was a span of 9 bases. The length of the CDR3 is 14 residues. Germline V gene data show CDR1 as SGHNT and CDR2 as YENEEA. Written as DNA, the CDR3 is TGTGCCAGCAGCTTAGGGACCTTCAACAATGAGCAGTTCTTC. It is translated as CASSLGTFNNEQFF.

CDR3 region: CASSLVETAHYEQYF. The CDR3 DNA is TGTGCCAGCAGCTTGGTTGAGACCGCTCACTACGAGCAGTACTTC. This chain joins TRBV5-5 and TRBJ2-7; D ambiguous. This CDR3 comprises 15 residues. The germline V gene encodes CDR1 SGHKS and CDR2 YYEKEE (reference sequence). V lost 0 bases and J 3 bases, leaving 13 bases between the germline ends.

About this clone: The sample contains more than one DNA sequence encoding this CDR3. The chain joins TRBV14 to TRBJ2-7; no reliable D call. V dropped 1 base and J dropped 1 base, with 8 bases sitting between them. There are 14 residues in the CDR3. Per the germline V gene, CDR1 is SGHDN and CDR2 is FVKESK. The CDR3 DNA follows: TGTGCCAGCAGCCAAGGGGCAGGATCCTACGAGCAGTACTTC. Translated: CASSQGAGSYEQYF.

A word on this clone: At one boundary the junction diverges from the germline segment, which might be a read error. The V gene is TRBV28, the J gene TRBJ1-1; the match to TRBD1 covers 10 bases. The CDR3 runs to 13 residues. From germline, CDR1 is MDHEN and CDR2 SYDVKM. CDR3 loop: CASRSDRGRKLVF. The CDR3 nucleotides read TGTGCCAGCAGGTCCGACAGGGGGCGCAAGCTCGTCTTT.

This rearrangement joins TRBV2 to TRBJ2-5; TRBD1 agrees at 7 bases. J was trimmed by 5 bases and V by 6 bases; bases with no gene match: 12. The CDR3 is 15 amino acids. CDR1 and CDR2 from the germline V gene are SNHLY and FYNNEI. The CDR3 region is CASRTGTVERETQYF. CDR3 DNA sequence: TGTGCCAGCAGGACCGGGACAGTTGAGAGGGAGACCCAGTACTTC.

Remarks on this clone: Other DNA sequences within the sample encode an identical CDR3. The V gene is TRBV5-1, the J gene TRBJ2-7, with D perhaps TRBD1 (7 bases). CDR3 length: 14 amino acids. Deletions cut 0 bases from V and 7 bases from J, with 14 bases between. Germline V gene data show CDR1 as SGHRS and CDR2 as YFSETQ. The CDR3 nucleotides are TGCGCCAGCAGCTTGGCGGGGGCAGGGGGTGAGCAGTACTTC. Residues: CASSLAGAGGEQYF.

The chain couples TRBV7-2 to TRBJ1-2, with D perhaps matching TRBD1 (5 bases). Germline V lookup: CDR1 SGHTA, CDR2 FQGNSA. This CDR3 has 15 residues. Trimming shortened V by 5 bases and J by 4 bases, and 17 bases separated the two germline ends. The CDR3 reads CASSLSRPGAYGYTF. The CDR3, as DNA: TGTGCCAGCAGCCTAAGCCGCCCCGGGGCCTATGGCTACACCTTC.

The chain uses TRBV5-1 and TRBJ2-7; 8 positions match TRBD2. The CDR3 runs to 14 residues. CDR1 and CDR2 (germline): SGHRS, YFSETQ. J gave up 5 bases and V 4 bases, and 8 bases lay outside the gene matches. The CDR3 DNA reads TGCGCCAGCAGCCCCGGGACTAGGGCCGACGAGCAGTACTTC. This sequence encodes CASSPGTRADEQYF.

Regarding this clone: One end of the junction fails to match germline, which may point to a read error. The chain carries TRBV6-5 and TRBJ1-1, with D hard to call. From germline, CDR1 is MNHEY and CDR2 SVGAGI. The CDR3 contains 14 residues. The CDR3 coding sequence is TGTGCCAGTAGTTTGTACGAAACAAACACTGAAGCTTTCTTT. Translation gives CASSLYETNTEAFF.

V gene TRBV6-1 combines with J gene TRBJ2-2; no clear D. This CDR3 is 16 amino acids long. V lost 3 bases to trimming and J lost 7 bases, with 18 bases between them. Germline V gene sequence: CDR1 MNHNS, CDR2 SASEGT. The CDR3 loop is CASSEVPANLGGELFF. The DNA of the CDR3 is TGTGCCAGCAGTGAGGTCCCCGCAAACTTAGGCGGGGAGCTGTTTTTT.

This clone was detected a few times. The CDR3 here is CASSLERTGGYNSPLHF. The CDR3 DNA reads TGCGCCAGCAGCTTGGAACGGACAGGGGGCTATAATTCACCCCTCCACTTT. The J gene is TRBJ1-6, the V gene TRBV5-1, with 10 bases identical to TRBD1. V gave up 0 bases and J gave up 3 bases; unmatched junction bases: 3. Looked up from germline, CDR1 is SGHRS and CDR2 is YFSETQ. There are 17 residues in the CDR3.

The J gene is TRBJ1-1, the V gene TRBV19; TRBD1 is a possible D gene (5 bases). V shed 4 bases and J shed 8 bases, with 14 bases lying between them. CDR1 is LNHDA and CDR2 is SQIVND in the germline V gene (reference sequence). The CDR3 has 13 residues. The CDR3: CASSTTGGLEAFF. CDR3 DNA: TGTGCCAGTAGTACGACGGGGGGTTTAGAAGCTTTCTTT.

The chain is built from TRBV28 and TRBJ2-1; tentatively, D is TRBD2 (6 bases). This CDR3 spans 15 amino acids. V gave up 4 bases and J gave up 5 bases, with 15 bases separating them. Germline V lookup: CDR1 MDHEN, CDR2 SYDVKM. For the CDR3, the DNA is TGTGCCAGCAGTTCCTGGGCGGCTAGCGACAATGAGCAGTTCTTC. It codes for CASSSWAASDNEQFF.

The chain is built from TRBV6-6 and TRBJ1-1; no reliable D call. Germline CDR1 and CDR2: MNHNY and SVGAGI (reference sequence). The V and J ends lost 7 bases and 6 bases respectively, with 18 bases between them. The CDR3 spans 14 residues. CDR3 coding DNA: TGTGCCAGCACCCCAGCCCTCAGAGCCCCTGAAGCTTTCTTT. Its translation is CASTPALRAPEAFF.

V gene TRBV30 combines with J gene TRBJ2-3, with D perhaps given as TRBD1 or TRBD2 (5 bases each). The germline V gene encodes CDR1 GTSNPN and CDR2 SVGIG (reference sequence). There are 12 residues in the CDR3. Trimming removed 7 bases from V and 6 bases from J, with 14 bases in between. CDR3 in amino acids: CALSQGADTQYF. CDR3 nucleotides: TGTGCCTTATCCCAGGGAGCCGATACGCAGTATTTT.

Note on this clone: Its ends do not fully match the called genes, so a read error is possible. V usage is TRBV4-3 and J usage is TRBJ2-1; no clear D. The CDR3 extends over 13 amino acids. CDR1 is LGHNA, CDR2 YSLEER, per germline. The CDR3 is CASSQDPYTEQFF. Written as DNA, the CDR3 is TGCGCCAGCAGCCAAGATCCGTACACTGAGCAGTTCTTC.

The J gene is TRBJ2-5, the V gene TRBV7-2; tentatively, D is TRBD1 or TRBD2 (5 bases each). Germline CDR1 SGHTA, CDR2 FQGNSA. The CDR3 contains 16 residues. The V end lost 0 bases, the J end lost 5 bases, and 16 bases lay between the germline ends. The CDR3 sequence: CASSLASQGVGETQYF. DNA for the CDR3: TGTGCCAGCAGCTTAGCGTCGCAGGGAGTTGGGGAGACCCAGTACTTC.

This clone has a single count. The chain joins TRBV5-1 to TRBJ2-7, with TRBD2 identical over 8 bases. Trimming cost V 0 bases and J 1 base; bases outside gene matches: 6. CDR3 length: 16 amino acids. Germline CDR1 SGHRS, CDR2 YFSETQ. The CDR3 DNA reads as TGCGCCAGCAGCTTGGGCCGGGCTAGCGGGTCCTACGAGCAGTACTTC. Amino acid sequence: CASSLGRASGSYEQYF.

The chain combines TRBV30 with TRBJ1-6, with unresolved D. This CDR3 has 12 residues. The ends were cut back, 3 bases at V and 13 bases at J, with 13 bases in the middle. Germline V lookup: CDR1 GTSNPN, CDR2 SVGIG (reference sequence). The DNA of the CDR3 is TGTGCCTGGAGGGCAGTCTCGAACCCCCTCCACTTT. Its protein product is CAWRAVSNPLHF.

The rearrangement links TRBV6-5 to TRBJ1-5; D is unresolved. Germline V lookup: CDR1 MNHEY, CDR2 SVGAGI. Trimming shortened V by 5 bases and J by 2 bases, and 10 bases separated the two germline ends. There are 14 residues in the CDR3. The CDR3 sequence is CASSNPGGNQPQHF. As DNA, the CDR3 is TGTGCCAGCAGTAATCCCGGGGGCAATCAGCCCCAGCATTTT.

The rearrangement joins TRBV7-9 to TRBJ1-2; D is undetermined. Trimming left V 3 bases short and J 0 bases short, with 14 bases between. The CDR3 sequence is 16 residues long. From germline, CDR1 is SEHNR and CDR2 FQNEAQ (reference sequence). The CDR3 coding sequence is TGTGCCAGCAGCTTGGTTGGTTCTGCAGCTAACTATGGCTACACCTTC. It yields the protein CASSLVGSAANYGYTF.

This chain links TRBV28 with TRBJ1-2, with a weak D call TRBD1 (6 bases). There are 12 residues in the CDR3. Germline assignment: CDR1 MDHEN and CDR2 SYDVKM. V was shortened by 11 bases and J by 6 bases, with 16 bases between the two germline ends. Here the CDR3 reads CAVTGMWDGYTF. As DNA, the CDR3 is TGTGCCGTCACAGGGATGTGGGATGGCTACACCTTC.

Concerning this clone: This same CDR3 is encoded by further DNA sequences in the sample. The V gene is TRBV5-4, the J gene TRBJ1-5; unclear D gene. CDR1 and CDR2 from the germline V gene are SGHNT and YYREEE (reference sequence). The CDR3 extends over 16 amino acids. V lost 2 bases, J lost 0 bases, and 12 bases lay in between. CDR3: CASSFRGPHSNQPQHF. DNA for the CDR3: TGTGCCAGCAGCTTTCGAGGTCCTCATAGCAATCAGCCCCAGCATTTT. The full variable domain, its missing parts supplied by reference TRBV5-4 and TRBJ1-5, is ETGVTQSPTHLIKTRGQQVTLRCSSQSGHNTVSWYQQALGQGPQFIFQYYREEENGRGNFPPRFSGLQFPNYSSELNVNALELDDSALYLCASSFRGPHSNQPQHFGDGTRLSIL.

The chain carries TRBV6-5 and TRBJ1-1; perhaps TRBD1 as D (5 bases). Per germline, CDR1 MNHEY and CDR2 SVGAGI. This CDR3 region has 14 residues. With 3 bases removed from V and 1 base from J, the gap between germline ends came to 9 bases. The CDR3 DNA follows: TGTGCCAGCAGTTATCTTCAGGGGAACACTGAAGCTTTCTTT. This gives the protein CASSYLQGNTEAFF.

Note on this clone: This specimen includes other DNA sequences encoding the same CDR3. The genes are TRBV5-1 and TRBJ2-5; 7 bases are shared with TRBD1. The CDR3 runs to 15 residues. Germline assignment: CDR1 SGHRS and CDR2 YFSETQ. Losses at the gene ends were 4 bases for V and 2 bases for J; bases not matched to a gene: 8. CDR3 loop: CASSPSGGGQETQYF. CDR3 bases: TGCGCCAGCAGCCCTTCAGGGGGTGGGCAAGAGACCCAGTACTTC.

The chain couples TRBV7-9 to TRBJ2-3, with a possible D match to TRBD2 (6 bases). The CDR3 has 16 residues. Germline loops: CDR1 SEHNR, CDR2 FQNEAQ (reference sequence). The V end lost 5 bases, the J end lost 0 bases, and 15 bases lay between the germline ends. The CDR3 protein is CASSPYSGGSTDTQYF. As DNA, the CDR3 is TGTGCCAGCAGCCCATATAGCGGAGGAAGCACAGATACGCAGTATTTT.